The rows below give T cell receptor beta chains drawn from one sample of a study of T cells in Graves' hyperthyroidism and ophthalmopathy. Each CDR3 protein is one row after TCRdb ran MiXCR on the multiplex PCR reads. The sample shows under 350,000 distinct CDR3 sequences, approximately 18% of them seen only once. The material sequenced was blood. The receptors stem from a woman between 50 and 59 years old with Graves' hyperthyroidism. Each CDR3 is given with its conserved first and last residue. A D gene is named only where the DNA matches it firmly. Only part of the rows carry a size: once, few, many, or a class if the clone is expanded.

V	J	size	D	DNA	CDR3
TRBV11-2	TRBJ2-1	many	TRBD1	TGTGCCAGCAGCTTAGGCACAGGGGGCAACAATGAGCAGTTCTTC	CASSLGTGGNNEQFF
TRBV2	TRBJ1-5	many	NA	TGTGCCAGCAGTGAGCAGGGTGGCAATCAGCCCCAGCATTTT	CASSEQGGNQPQHF
TRBV5-6	TRBJ1-2	NA	NA	TGTGCCAGCAGCTTCGGGACACTGAGAGGCTACACCTTC	CASSFGTLRGYTF
TRBV3-1	TRBJ2-7	many	TRBD2	TGTGCCAGCAGCCAAGATACGAGCGGGAGCACGTACGAGCAGTACTTC	CASSQDTSGSTYEQYF
TRBV9	TRBJ1-1	few	NA	TGTGCCAGCAGCGTAGCTACTTTGACTGAAGCTTTCTTT	CASSVATLTEAFF
TRBV9	TRBJ2-2	NA	NA	TGTGCCAGCAGCGAATCGGGACTTAACACCGGGGAGCTGTTTTTT	CASSESGLNTGELFF
TRBV7-6	TRBJ2-3	few	TRBD1	TGTGCCAGCAGCCCCCGACAGGGGGCGGAGGATACGCAGTATTTT	CASSPRQGAEDTQYF
TRBV6-1	TRBJ1-1	few	NA	TGTGCCAGCACCCCGGGGGCCAGCACTGAAGCTTTCTTT	CASTPGASTEAFF
TRBV6-1	TRBJ1-2	few	NA	TGTGCCAGCAGTGCGGCCTCGGGATTAGGAGGCTACACCTTC	CASSAASGLGGYTF
TRBV7-8	TRBJ2-1	many	TRBD2	TGTGCCAGCAGCCGCCCCCGCACGGGAGGGCAATGGAATGAGCAGTTCTTC	CASSRPRTGGQWNEQFF
TRBV7-9	TRBJ1-1	NA	NA	TGTGCCAGCAGCTTAGCGCTTGGGCGATACACTGAAGCTTTCTTT	CASSLALGRYTEAFF
TRBV3-1	TRBJ2-3	NA	TRBD2	TGTGCCAGCAGCCAAGATCAGGGAGGGTTCACAGATACGCAGTATTTT	CASSQDQGGFTDTQYF
TRBV7-9	TRBJ1-1	NA	NA	TGTGCCAGCAGTCTAGGGTACATGAACACTGAAGCTTTCTTT	CASSLGYMNTEAFF
TRBV2	TRBJ1-1	many	NA	TGTGCCAGCGTTGGGGCAGGGGTCCCTGAAGCTTTCTTT	CASVGAGVPEAFF
TRBV29-1	TRBJ2-3	few	TRBD1	TGCAGCGGCAACAGGGGGGTCACAGATACGCAGTATTTT	CSGNRGVTDTQYF
TRBV7-3	TRBJ2-3	NA	NA	TGTGCCAGCAGCTTAACGGAAGTGGTGGATACGCAGTATTTT	CASSLTEVVDTQYF
TRBV3-1	TRBJ1-5	NA	NA	TGTGCCAGCAGCCACAATGGGCCCCAGCATTTT	CASSHNGPQHF
TRBV4-2	TRBJ2-1	NA	TRBD2	TGTGCCAGCAGTCTTAAGACGACTAGCGGGGGTAGCTCCTACAATGAGCAGTTCTTC	CASSLKTTSGGSSYNEQFF
TRBV6-5	TRBJ1-6	many	NA	TGTGCCAGCAGTTACTCGCAGGCCAATTCACCCCTCCACTTT	CASSYSQANSPLHF
TRBV29-1	TRBJ1-2	NA	TRBD1	TGCAGCGTGGGACAGGGTAAGGGCTATGGCTACACCTTC	CSVGQGKGYGYTF
TRBV12-3/TRBV12-4	TRBJ1-1	many	NA	TGTGCCGCACGAACGCAGGGGTACACTGAAGCTTTCTTT	CAARTQGYTEAFF
TRBV11-2	TRBJ2-1	many	NA	TGTGCCAGCAGCTTCCCGGCCGGTAATGAGCAGTTCTTC	CASSFPAGNEQFF
TRBV12-3/TRBV12-4	TRBJ1-2	NA	TRBD1	TGTGCCAGCAGCATCACAGGGGTCGATGGCTACACCTTC	CASSITGVDGYTF
TRBV7-2	TRBJ2-3	NA	NA	TGTGCCAGCAGCTTAGCGCGACGAGTCACAGATACGCAGTATTTT	CASSLARRVTDTQYF
TRBV12-5	TRBJ1-1	many	NA	TGTGCTAGTGGTTTCGGGGAGAGGGTGAACACTGAAGCTTTCTTT	CASGFGERVNTEAFF
TRBV12-3/TRBV12-4	TRBJ2-5	few	TRBD2	TGTGCCAGCAGATCGGGAGGAAAACAAGAGACCCAGTACTTC	CASRSGGKQETQYF
TRBV3-1	TRBJ2-5	many	NA	TGTGCCAGCAGCCAAGAGACCGACAGCTACCAAGAGACCCAGTACTTC	CASSQETDSYQETQYF
TRBV30	TRBJ1-5	NA	NA	TGTGCCTGGAGTAAAGGGGAGGGAGAGCCCCAGCATTTT	CAWSKGEGEPQHF